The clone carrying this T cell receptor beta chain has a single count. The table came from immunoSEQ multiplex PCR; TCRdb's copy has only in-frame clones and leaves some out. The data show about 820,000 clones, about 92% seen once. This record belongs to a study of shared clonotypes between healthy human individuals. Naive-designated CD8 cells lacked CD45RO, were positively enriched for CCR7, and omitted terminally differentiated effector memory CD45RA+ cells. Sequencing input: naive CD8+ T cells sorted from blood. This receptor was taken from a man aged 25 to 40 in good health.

The CDR3 loop reads CASSQGQGGDTEAFF. CDR3 DNA: TGCGCCAGCAGCCAAGGACAGGGGGGAGACACTGAAGCTTTCTTT. The chain links TRBV4-1 to TRBJ1-1; 9 bases agree with TRBD1. CDR3 length equals 15 residues. J gave up 3 bases and V 1 base, and 3 bases lay outside the gene matches. Germline CDR1 MGHRA, CDR2 YSYEKL.